This T cell receptor beta chain was recovered during a study of T cells expressing NK-cell markers. The CDR3 extends over 16 amino acids. Germline V CDR1 and CDR2: SQVTM, ANQGSEA. TCRdb reprocessed the 5' RACE reads; each CDR3 protein has one entry and no DNA is given. With hundreds of thousands of distinct CDR3 sequences in the sample, the ten largest clones hold approximately 3.5%. This sequence originates from a man between 18 and 29 years old in good health. This rearrangement joins TRBV29-1 to TRBJ1-1; TCRdb gives TRBD1 as the D gene, but with no DNA this cannot be confirmed. Sequencing was done on a sample of blood T cells: a sorted CD56 or NKG2C T cell subset, CD4+ or CD8+ T cells, or bulk PBMC T cells (not recorded which). CDR3 residues: CSVDRGTNPIRGEAFF.